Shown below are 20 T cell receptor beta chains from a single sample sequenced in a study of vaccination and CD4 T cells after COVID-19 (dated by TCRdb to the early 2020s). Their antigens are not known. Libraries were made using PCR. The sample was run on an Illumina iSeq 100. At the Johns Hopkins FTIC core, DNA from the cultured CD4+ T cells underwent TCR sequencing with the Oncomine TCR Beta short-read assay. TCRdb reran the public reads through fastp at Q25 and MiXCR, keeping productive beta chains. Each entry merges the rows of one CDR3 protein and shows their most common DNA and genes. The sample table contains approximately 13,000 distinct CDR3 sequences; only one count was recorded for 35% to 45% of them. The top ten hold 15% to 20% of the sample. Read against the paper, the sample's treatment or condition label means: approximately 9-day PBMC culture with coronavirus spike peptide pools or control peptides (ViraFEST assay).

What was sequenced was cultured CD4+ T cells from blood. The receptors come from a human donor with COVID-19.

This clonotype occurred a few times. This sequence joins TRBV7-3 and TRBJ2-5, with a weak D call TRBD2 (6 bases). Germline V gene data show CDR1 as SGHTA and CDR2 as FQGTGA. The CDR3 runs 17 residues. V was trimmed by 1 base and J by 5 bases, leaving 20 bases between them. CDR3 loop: CASSLNSRGTPGETQYF. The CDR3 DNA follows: TGTGCCAGCAGCTTAAATTCTCGGGGGACCCCCGGGGAGACCCAGTACTTC.

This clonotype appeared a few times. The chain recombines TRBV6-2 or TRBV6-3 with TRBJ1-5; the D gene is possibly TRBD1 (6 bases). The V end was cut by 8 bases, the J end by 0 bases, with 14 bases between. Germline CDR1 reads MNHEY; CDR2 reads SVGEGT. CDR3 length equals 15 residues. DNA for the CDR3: TGTGCCAGCCGCTTAGGACAGACTAGCAATCAGCCCCAGCATTTT. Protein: CASRLGQTSNQPQHF.

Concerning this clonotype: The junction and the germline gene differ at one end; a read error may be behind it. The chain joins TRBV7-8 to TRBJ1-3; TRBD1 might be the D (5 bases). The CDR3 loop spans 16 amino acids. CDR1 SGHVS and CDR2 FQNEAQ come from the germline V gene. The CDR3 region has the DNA TGTGCCAGCAGTTTAGAACCCCCCAGGGCTGGAAACACCATATATTTT. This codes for CASSLEPPRAGNTIYF.

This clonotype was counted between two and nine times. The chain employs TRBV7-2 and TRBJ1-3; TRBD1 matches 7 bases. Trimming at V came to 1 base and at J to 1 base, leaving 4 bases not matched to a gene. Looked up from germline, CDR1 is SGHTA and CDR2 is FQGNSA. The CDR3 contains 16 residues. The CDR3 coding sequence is TGTGCCAGCAGCTTAGGAGCGGGACAGTCTGGAAACACCATATATTTT. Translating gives CASSLGAGQSGNTIYF.

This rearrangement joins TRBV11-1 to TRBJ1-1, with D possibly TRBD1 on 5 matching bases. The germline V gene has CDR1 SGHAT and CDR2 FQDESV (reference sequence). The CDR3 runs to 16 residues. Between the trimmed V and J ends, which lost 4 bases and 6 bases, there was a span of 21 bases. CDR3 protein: CASSSPGDGSSAEAFF. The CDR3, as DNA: TGTGCCAGCAGCTCCCCCGGGGACGGCTCTTCCGCTGAAGCTTTCTTT. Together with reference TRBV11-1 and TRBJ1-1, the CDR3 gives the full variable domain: EAEVAQSPRYKITEKSQAVAFWCDPISGHATLYWYRQILGQGPELLVQFQDESVVDDSQLPKDRFSAERLKGVDSTLKIQPAELGDSAMYLCASSSPGDGSSAEAFFGQGTRLTVV.

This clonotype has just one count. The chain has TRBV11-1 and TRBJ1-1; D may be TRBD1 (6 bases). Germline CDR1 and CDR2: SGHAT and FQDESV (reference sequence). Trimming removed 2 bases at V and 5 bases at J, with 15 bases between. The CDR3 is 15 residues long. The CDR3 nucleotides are TGTGCCAGCAGCTTAAGGCAACAGGGAGTAACTGAAGCTTTCTTT. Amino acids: CASSLRQQGVTEAFF.

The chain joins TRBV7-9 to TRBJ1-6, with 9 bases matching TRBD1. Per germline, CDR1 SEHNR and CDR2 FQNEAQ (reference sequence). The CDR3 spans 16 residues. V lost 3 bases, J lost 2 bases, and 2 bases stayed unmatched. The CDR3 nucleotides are TGTGCCAGCAGCTTTGACAGGGGGACCTATAATTCACCCCTCCACTTT. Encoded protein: CASSFDRGTYNSPLHF.

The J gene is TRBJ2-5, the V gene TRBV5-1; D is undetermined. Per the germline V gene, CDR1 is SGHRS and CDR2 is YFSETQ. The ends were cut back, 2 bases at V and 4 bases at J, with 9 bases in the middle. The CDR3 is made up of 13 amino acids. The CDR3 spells CASSFTAAETQYF. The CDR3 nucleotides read TGCGCCAGCAGCTTTACGGCGGCAGAGACCCAGTACTTC. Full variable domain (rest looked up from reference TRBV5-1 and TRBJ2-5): KAGVTQTPRYLIKTRGQQVTLSCSPISGHRSVSWYQQTPGQGLQFLFEYFSETQRNKGNFPGRFSGRQFSNSRSEMNVSTLELGDSALYLCASSFTAAETQYFGPGTRLLVL.

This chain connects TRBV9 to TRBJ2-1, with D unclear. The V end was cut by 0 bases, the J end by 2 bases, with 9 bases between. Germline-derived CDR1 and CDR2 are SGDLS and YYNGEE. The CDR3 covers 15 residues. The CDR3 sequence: CASSVGGLTYNEQFF. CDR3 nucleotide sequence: TGTGCCAGCAGCGTAGGAGGTCTTACCTACAATGAGCAGTTCTTC.

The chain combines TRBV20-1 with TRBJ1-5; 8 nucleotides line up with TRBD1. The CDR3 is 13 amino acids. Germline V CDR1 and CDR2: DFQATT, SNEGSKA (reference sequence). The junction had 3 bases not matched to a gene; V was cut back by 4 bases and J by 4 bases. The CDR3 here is CSATGGANQPQHF. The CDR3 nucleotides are TGCAGTGCTACAGGGGGCGCGAATCAGCCCCAGCATTTT.

CDR3 sequence: CASSFRGEVITEAFF. The CDR3 nucleotides read TGTGCCAGCAGCTTTCGGGGCGAAGTGATTACTGAAGCTTTCTTT. The V and J genes are TRBV5-4 and TRBJ1-1; TRBD1 is a possible D gene (5 bases). V dropped 2 bases and J dropped 5 bases, with 16 bases sitting between them. Per the germline V gene, CDR1 is SGHNT and CDR2 is YYREEE (reference sequence). The CDR3 has 15 residues.

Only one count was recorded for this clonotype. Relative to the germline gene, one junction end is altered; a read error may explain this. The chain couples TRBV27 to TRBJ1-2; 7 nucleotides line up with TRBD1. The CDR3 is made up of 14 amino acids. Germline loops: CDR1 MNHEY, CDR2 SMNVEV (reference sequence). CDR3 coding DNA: TGTGCCGGCAGTACCGCCGGGACAGCCTTTGGCTACACCTTC. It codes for CAGSTAGTAFGYTF.

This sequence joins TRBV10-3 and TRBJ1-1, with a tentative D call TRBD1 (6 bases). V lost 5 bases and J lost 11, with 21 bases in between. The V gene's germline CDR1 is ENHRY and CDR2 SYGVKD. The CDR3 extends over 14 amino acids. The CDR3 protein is CAISRAPTEGEAFF. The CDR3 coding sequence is TGTGCCATCAGTCGTGCCCCAACTGAGGGGGAGGCTTTCTTT.

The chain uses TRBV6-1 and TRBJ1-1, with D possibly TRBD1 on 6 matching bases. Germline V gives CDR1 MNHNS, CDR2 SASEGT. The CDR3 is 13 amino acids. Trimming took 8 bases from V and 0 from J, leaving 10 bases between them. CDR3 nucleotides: TGTGCCAGCGTCGGGACAATGAACACTGAAGCTTTCTTT. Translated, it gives CASVGTMNTEAFF.

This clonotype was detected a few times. The CDR3 DNA follows: TGTGCCAGCACGATTCCGGGACAGAGCTCTGGGGCCAACGTCCTGACTTTC. It encodes CASTIPGQSSGANVLTF. The chain joins TRBV6-1 to TRBJ2-6; 7 positions agree with TRBD1. Germline lookup yields CDR1 MNHNS and CDR2 SASEGT. This CDR3 comprises 17 residues. Unmatched junction bases numbered 9, after V lost 7 bases and J lost 0 bases.

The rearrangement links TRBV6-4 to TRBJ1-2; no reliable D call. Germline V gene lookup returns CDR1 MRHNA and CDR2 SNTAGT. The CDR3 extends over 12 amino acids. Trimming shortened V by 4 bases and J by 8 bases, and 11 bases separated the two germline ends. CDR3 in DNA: TGTGCCAGCAGTGGAGGGTACGGAGGCTACACCTTC. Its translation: CASSGGYGGYTF.

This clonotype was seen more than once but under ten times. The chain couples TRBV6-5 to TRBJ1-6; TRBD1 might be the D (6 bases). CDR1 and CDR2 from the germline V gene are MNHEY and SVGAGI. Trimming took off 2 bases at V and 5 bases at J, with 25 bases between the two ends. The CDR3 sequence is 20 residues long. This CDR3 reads CASSYGGGDRRNKHNSPLHF. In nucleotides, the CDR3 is TGTGCCAGCAGTTACGGGGGCGGAGACCGGAGAAATAAACATAATTCACCCCTCCACTTT.

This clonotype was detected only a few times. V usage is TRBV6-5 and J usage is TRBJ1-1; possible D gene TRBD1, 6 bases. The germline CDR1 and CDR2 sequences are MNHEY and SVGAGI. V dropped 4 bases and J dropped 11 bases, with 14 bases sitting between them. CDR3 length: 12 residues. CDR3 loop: CASSSLGGLAFF. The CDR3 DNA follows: TGTGCCAGCAGTTCCTTGGGGGGGCTGGCTTTCTTT.

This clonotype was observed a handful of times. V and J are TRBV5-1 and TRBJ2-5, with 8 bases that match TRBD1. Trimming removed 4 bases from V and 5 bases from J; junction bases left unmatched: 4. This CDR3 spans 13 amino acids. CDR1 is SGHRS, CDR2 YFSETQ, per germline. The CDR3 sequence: CASSTDRVETQYF. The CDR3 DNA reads TGCGCCAGCAGCACGGACAGGGTGGAGACCCAGTACTTC.

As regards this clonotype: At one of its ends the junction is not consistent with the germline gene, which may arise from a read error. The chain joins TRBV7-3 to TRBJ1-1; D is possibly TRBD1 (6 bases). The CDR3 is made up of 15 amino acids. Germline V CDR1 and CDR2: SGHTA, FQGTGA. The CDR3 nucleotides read TGTGCCGGCAGCGGCCCCGGGGGCGGGGGCACTGAAGCTTTCTTT. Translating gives CAGSGPGGGGTEAFF.